Following are 18 T cell receptor beta chains from one sample sequenced in a study of control samples from healthy donors and cancer patients (dated by TCRdb to 2019 to 2021). Library preparation was by the immunoSEQ multiplex PCR assay. This is the immuneACCESS table as TCRdb keeps it, with only in-frame sequences that have V and J called. A part of the clones is gone; compared with another copy, unresolved V genes explain less than half, and the rest is unexplained. For this sample the table gives roughly 86,000 clones, of which roughly 91% were detected only once. Of the sample, approximately 14% is held by the ten largest clones. Sequenced material: blood. Receptors were obtained from a man aged 25-45 years in good health.

The V gene is TRBV28, the J gene TRBJ1-1; TRBD1 aligns across 9 bases. The germline CDR1 and CDR2 sequences are MDHEN and SYDVKM. After removal of 6 bases from V and 5 bases from J, the junction contained 13 bases not matched to a gene. There are 16 residues in the CDR3. CDR3 coding DNA: TGTGCCAGCAGGAATGATGGGACAGGGAGAAGGACTGAAGCTTTCTTT. This gives the protein CASRNDGTGRRTEAFF.

CDR3 sequence (DNA): TGTGCCAGCACACTCAGGGGGAACACTGAAGCTTTCTTT. Translated, it gives CASTLRGNTEAFF. The gene calls are TRBV6-5 and TRBJ1-1; perhaps TRBD1 as D (6 bases). The V and J ends lost 7 bases and 1 base respectively, with 10 bases between them. The CDR3 spans 13 residues. Germline CDR1 reads MNHEY; CDR2 reads SVGAGI.

This clone has just one count. This chain uses TRBV12-3 or TRBV12-4 with TRBJ2-1; D is undetermined. Trimming removed 1 base at V and 10 bases at J, with 5 bases between. This CDR3 region has 11 residues. CDR3 amino acids: CASSLVSEQFF. The CDR3 region has the DNA TGTGCCAGCAGTTTAGTGTCGGAGCAGTTCTTC.

V usage is TRBV30 and J usage is TRBJ1-4, with a tentative D call TRBD1 (5 bases). Germline CDR1 GTSNPN, CDR2 SVGIG (reference sequence). This CDR3 has 13 residues. Trimming left V 3 bases short and J 2 bases short, with 7 bases between. CDR3 sequence: CAWRQVTNEKLFF. For the CDR3, the DNA is TGTGCCTGGAGACAGGTCACTAATGAAAAACTGTTTTTT.

The chain couples TRBV5-1 to TRBJ1-2, with a weak D call TRBD1 (5 bases). Germline CDR1 SGHRS, CDR2 YFSETQ. This CDR3 comprises 14 residues. The V end was cut by 4 bases, the J end by 8 bases, with 18 bases between. CDR3 loop: CASSLNGQGEGYTF. The CDR3, as DNA: TGCGCCAGCAGCCTAAACGGGCAGGGCGAAGGCTACACCTTC.

The chain has TRBV27 and TRBJ2-2, with D maybe TRBD1 (5 bases). The V and J ends lost 5 bases and 7 bases respectively, with 14 bases between them. This CDR3 is 14 amino acids long. Germline assignment: CDR1 MNHEY and CDR2 SMNVEV (reference sequence). CDR3 coding DNA: TGTGCCAGCAGTCCACGAAGGGGCGACGGGGAGCTGTTTTTT. Its translation: CASSPRRGDGELFF.

The chain employs TRBV13 and TRBJ2-7; D might be TRBD1 (5 bases). Per the germline V gene, CDR1 is PRHDT and CDR2 is FYEKMQ (reference sequence). The CDR3 has 14 residues. The ends were cut back, 0 bases at V and 0 bases at J, with 6 bases in the middle. CDR3 bases: TGTGCCAGCAGCTTAGGGACAGCCTCCTACGAGCAGTACTTC. Its protein product is CASSLGTASYEQYF.

The gene calls are TRBV9 and TRBJ2-7, with 8 bases lining up with TRBD1. Trimming removed 2 bases from V and 3 bases from J; junction bases left unmatched: 4. The CDR3 length is 14 residues. Per germline, CDR1 SGDLS and CDR2 YYNGEE. CDR3 DNA sequence: TGTGCCAGCAGCGTTGGGGGGACAGGCTACGAGCAGTACTTC. Translation: CASSVGGTGYEQYF. The entire variable domain, with the rest obtained from reference TRBV9 and TRBJ2-7, is as follows: DSGVTQTPKHLITATGQRVTLRCSPRSGDLSVYWYQQSLDQGLQFLIQYYNGEERAKGNILERFSAQQFPDLHSELNLSSLELGDSALYFCASSVGGTGYEQYFGPGTRLTVT.

This clone was observed a single time. Within the sample, other DNA sequences also encode this same CDR3. The chain has TRBV7-9 and TRBJ2-2; 9 bases match TRBD1. The CDR3 is 16 residues long. The V gene end was trimmed by 2 bases and the J gene end by 5 bases; junction bases not matched to a gene: 6. In germline, CDR1 is SEHNR, CDR2 FQNEAQ (reference sequence). The CDR3: CASSLRQGGGTGELFF. For the CDR3, the DNA is TGTGCCAGCAGCTTACGACAGGGGGGGGGTACCGGGGAGCTGTTTTTT.

The CDR3 protein is CASSGLSTDTQYF. In DNA form, the CDR3 reads TGTGCCAGCAGTGGACTTAGCACAGATACGCAGTATTTT. The chain uses TRBV6-6 and TRBJ2-3, with D perhaps TRBD2 (5 bases). Germline V gives CDR1 MNHNY, CDR2 SVGAGI (reference sequence). The CDR3 loop spans 13 amino acids. Trimming took 5 bases from V and 0 from J, leaving 6 bases between them.

The chain joins TRBV5-6 to TRBJ1-5, with D uncertain. The CDR3 covers 12 residues. Per the germline V gene, CDR1 is SGHDT and CDR2 is YYEEEE. Between the trimmed V and J ends, which lost 4 bases and 1 base, there was a span of 3 bases. In DNA, the CDR3 is TGTGCCAGCAGCCAGAGCAATCAGCCCCAGCATTTT. Residues: CASSQSNQPQHF.

The chain uses TRBV6-6 and TRBJ2-2; D is unclear. Germline loops: CDR1 MNHNY, CDR2 SVGAGI (reference sequence). Trimming took off 0 bases at V and 5 bases at J, with 10 bases between the two ends. The CDR3 length is 15 residues. In DNA, the CDR3 is TGTGCCAGCAGTTACTCTCGTTCGCTAACCGGGGAGCTGTTTTTT. It encodes CASSYSRSLTGELFF.

The chain joins TRBV10-2 to TRBJ2-7, with TRBD2 as a possible D gene (5 bases). Trimming pared 6 bases from V and 4 bases from J, leaving 7 bases between. This CDR3 is built from 11 residues. Germline values: CDR1 WSHSY, CDR2 SAAADI. The CDR3 sequence: CASREGYEQYF. The CDR3 region has the DNA TGCGCCAGCAGAGAGGGTTACGAGCAGTACTTC.

The gene calls are TRBV5-1 and TRBJ1-3; perhaps TRBD1 as D (5 bases). Germline V lookup: CDR1 SGHRS, CDR2 YFSETQ. The V and J ends lost 1 base and 7 bases respectively, with 6 bases between them. This CDR3 is built from 12 residues. The CDR3 loop is CASSLPGNTIYF. CDR3 sequence (DNA): TGCGCCAGCAGCTTGCCAGGGAACACCATATATTTT. Using reference TRBV5-1 and TRBJ1-3 for the parts outside the CDR3, the full variable domain is KAGVTQTPRYLIKTRGQQVTLSCSPISGHRSVSWYQQTPGQGLQFLFEYFSETQRNKGNFPGRFSGRQFSNSRSEMNVSTLELGDSALYLCASSLPGNTIYFGEGSWLTVV.

This clone was seen only once. V usage is TRBV10-3 and J usage is TRBJ1-2; D perhaps matches TRBD1 (5 bases). Germline V CDR1 and CDR2: ENHRY, SYGVKD. CDR3 length: 14 amino acids. The V gene lost 5 bases and the J gene lost 1 base, with 11 bases spanning the gap. As DNA, the CDR3 is TGTGCCATCAGTCAGGGACCGGGTAACTATGGCTACACCTTC. This codes for CAISQGPGNYGYTF.

This chain links TRBV4-2 with TRBJ2-6, with no clear D. CDR3 length: 16 residues. CDR1 and CDR2 (germline): LGHNA, YNFKEQ. Trimming removed 4 bases at V and 0 bases at J, with 10 bases between. The CDR3 sequence: CASSPQPDSGANVLTF. The DNA for the CDR3 is TGTGCCAGCAGCCCCCAGCCCGACTCTGGGGCCAACGTCCTGACTTTC.

V usage is TRBV5-1 and J usage is TRBJ2-1; no reliable D call. CDR3 size: 14 residues. Germline CDR1 SGHRS, CDR2 YFSETQ. V was trimmed by 0 bases and J by 7 bases, leaving 11 bases between them. The chain's CDR3 is CASSLGSGWNEQFF. The CDR3 DNA reads as TGCGCCAGCAGCTTGGGATCAGGTTGGAATGAGCAGTTCTTC.

The chain combines TRBV6-2 or TRBV6-3 with TRBJ2-7; D may match TRBD1 or TRBD2 (7 bases each). V shed 5 bases and J shed 3 bases, with 20 bases lying between them. The CDR3 contains 16 residues. Germline values: CDR1 MNHEY, CDR2 SVGEGT. CDR3 protein: CASSPRGGSESYEQYF. CDR3 sequence (DNA): TGTGCCAGCAGTCCCAGGGGGGGCAGTGAGAGCTACGAGCAGTACTTC.